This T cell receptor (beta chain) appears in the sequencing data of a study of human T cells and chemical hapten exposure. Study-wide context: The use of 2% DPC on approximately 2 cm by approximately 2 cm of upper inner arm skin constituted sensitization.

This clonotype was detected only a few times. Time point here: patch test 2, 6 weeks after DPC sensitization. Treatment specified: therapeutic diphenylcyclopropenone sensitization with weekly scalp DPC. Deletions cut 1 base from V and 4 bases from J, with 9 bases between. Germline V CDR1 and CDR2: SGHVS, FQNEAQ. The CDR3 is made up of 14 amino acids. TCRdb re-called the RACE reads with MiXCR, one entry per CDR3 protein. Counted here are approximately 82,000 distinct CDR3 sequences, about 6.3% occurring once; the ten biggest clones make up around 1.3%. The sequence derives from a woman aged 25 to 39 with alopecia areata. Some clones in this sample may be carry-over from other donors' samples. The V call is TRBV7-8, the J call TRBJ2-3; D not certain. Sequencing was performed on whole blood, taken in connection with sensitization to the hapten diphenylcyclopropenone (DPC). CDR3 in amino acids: CASSLGSWADTQYF. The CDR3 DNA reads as TGTGCCAGCAGCTTAGGAAGTTGGGCAGATACGCAGTATTTT. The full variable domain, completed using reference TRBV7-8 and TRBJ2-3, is GAGVSQSPRYKVAKRGQDVALRCDPISGHVSLFWYQQALGQGPEFLTYFQNEAQLDKSGLPSDRFFAERPEGSVSTLKIQRTQQEDSAVYLCASSLGSWADTQYFGPGTRLTVL.